Each of the 8 T cell receptor beta chains below was sequenced from the same sample in a study of OX40 agonist ivuxolimab in advanced cancers. Assay used: immunoSEQ multiplex PCR; TCRdb lists only in-frame clones, some missing. The top ten hold 3.5% to 4.5% of the sample, which has 66,000 or so clones, 85% seen once. This specimen consisted of CD4+ or CD8+ T cells sorted from blood, obtained in a trial of the OX40 agonist ivuxolimab. All receptors derive from an adult with an advanced solid tumor such as melanoma, head and neck, liver or kidney cancer.

The chain couples TRBV5-1 to TRBJ2-2; possibly TRBD1 for D (7 bases). Per germline, CDR1 SGHRS and CDR2 YFSETQ. The V end was cut by 5 bases, the J end by 6 bases, with 14 bases between. The CDR3 runs to 14 residues. The CDR3 loop reads CASSGGGRAGELFF. Here the CDR3 DNA reads TGCGCCAGCAGTGGAGGGGGCCGGGCCGGGGAGCTGTTTTTT.

This rearrangement joins TRBV11-1 to TRBJ1-1, with a weak D call TRBD1 (5 bases). The germline V gene encodes CDR1 SGHAT and CDR2 FQDESV (reference sequence). This CDR3 is 15 amino acids long. V shed 2 bases and J shed 1 base, with 11 bases lying between them. The CDR3 is CASSLKAGGNTEAFF. Here the CDR3 DNA reads TGTGCCAGCAGCTTAAAGGCGGGGGGGAACACTGAAGCTTTCTTT.

This clone has just one count. The CDR3 nucleotides are TGCGCCAGCAGCCGCTGGCAGGCGGATCCCAAAAACATTCAGTACTTC. Amino acid sequence: CASSRWQADPKNIQYF. The chain employs TRBV5-1 and TRBJ2-4; unclear D gene. Germline loops: CDR1 SGHRS, CDR2 YFSETQ. The V gene lost 4 bases and the J gene lost 2 bases, with 16 bases spanning the gap. The CDR3 is 16 amino acids. Looking up the rest from reference TRBV5-1 and TRBJ2-4 gives the full variable domain: KAGVTQTPRYLIKTRGQQVTLSCSPISGHRSVSWYQQTPGQGLQFLFEYFSETQRNKGNFPGRFSGRQFSNSRSEMNVSTLELGDSALYLCASSRWQADPKNIQYFGAGTRLSVL.

The chain recombines TRBV5-8 with TRBJ1-5; 8 bases line up with TRBD1. This CDR3 spans 13 amino acids. Germline V gene sequence: CDR1 SGHTS, CDR2 YDEGEE. Trimming at V came to 5 bases and at J to 6 bases, leaving 4 bases not matched to a gene. CDR3 amino acids: CASRRTGIQPQHF. The CDR3 DNA follows: TGTGCCAGCAGACGGACAGGGATTCAGCCCCAGCATTTT.

J is TRBJ2-2 and V is TRBV27, with D unclear. The germline gives CDR1 MNHEY, CDR2 SMNVEV (reference sequence). The CDR3 covers 14 residues. The V end was cut by 3 bases, the J end by 4 bases, with 9 bases between. This chain's CDR3 is CASSFRPSTGELFF. CDR3 DNA sequence: TGTGCCAGCAGTTTCCGGCCGAGCACCGGGGAGCTGTTTTTT.

The chain joins TRBV19 to TRBJ2-2; 9 bases align to TRBD1. The CDR3 runs to 16 residues. The V gene's germline CDR1 is LNHDA and CDR2 SQIVND (reference sequence). Trimming at V came to 3 bases and at J to 6 bases, leaving 8 bases not matched to a gene. The CDR3 DNA is TGTGCCAGTAGTATTACGGGACAGGGAGGGGCCGGGGAGCTGTTTTTT. This encodes CASSITGQGGAGELFF.

The chain couples TRBV7-3 to TRBJ2-1; TRBD2 matches at 7 bases. Germline-derived CDR1 and CDR2 are SGHTA and FQGTGA. This CDR3 is built from 12 residues. V was clipped by 3 bases and J by 9 bases; unmatched bases: 2. CDR3 sequence reads: CASSLSGVEQFF. The DNA for the CDR3 is TGTGCCAGCAGCTTGAGCGGGGTTGAGCAGTTCTTC. Complete variable domain (other parts from reference TRBV7-3 and TRBJ2-1): GAGVSQTPSNKVTEKGKYVELRCDPISGHTALYWYRQSLGQGPEFLIYFQGTGAADDSGLPNDRFFAVRPEGSVSTLKIQRTERGDSAVYLCASSLSGVEQFFGPGTRLTVL.

The chain links TRBV19 to TRBJ2-3; D is unresolved. The ends were cut back, 5 bases at V and 4 bases at J, with 7 bases in the middle. This CDR3 has 12 amino acids. Germline assignment: CDR1 LNHDA and CDR2 SQIVND (reference sequence). CDR3 loop: CASSLGPDTQYF. The CDR3 bases are TGTGCCAGTAGTTTGGGCCCAGATACGCAGTATTTT.